The following is a T cell receptor (beta chain) sequence with its context. This specimen comes from a study of technical replicates of blood from a few donors. Data came from immunoSEQ multiplex PCR; TCRdb stores just in-frame clones and leaves some out. The sample lists approximately 80,000 clones; about 88% were seen once. V lost 4 bases and J lost 6; bases outside the gene matches: 12. The CDR3 has 15 amino acids. Looked up from germline, CDR1 is LGHNA and CDR2 is YNFKEQ. The sequenced sample was T cells isolated from PBMCs. The sequence was obtained from a human donor in good health. The chain carries TRBV4-2 and TRBJ2-7, with 7 bases that match TRBD1. The CDR3 loop reads CASSRDKGTDGEQYF. The DNA of the CDR3 is TGTGCCAGCAGCCGAGACAAAGGGACAGATGGCGAGCAGTACTTC.